The rows below give T cell receptor beta chains drawn from one sample of a study of blood T cells in healthy people across ages. TCRdb analysed the 5' RACE reads with MiXCR anew, one entry per CDR3 protein. This table has 1,800,000 or so distinct CDR3 sequences, roughly two fifths appearing once. The sample taken for sequencing was blood. These receptors all stem from a human donor in good health. Both conserved end residues are part of each CDR3.

TRBV28	TRBJ1-2	CASTAGTGLGYTF
TRBV20-1	TRBJ2-1	CSASLDRDEQFF
TRBV29-1	TRBJ1-2	CSVDLKGRGGYTF
TRBV13	TRBJ1-2	CASSSRDWGTRGYTF
TRBV4-1	TRBJ2-1	CASSQELGLVYNEQFF
TRBV28	TRBJ2-1	CASRGVNNEQFF
TRBV12-3/TRBV12-4	TRBJ2-3	CASSLYGATDTQYF
TRBV4-1	TRBJ2-2	CASSQEAGGLAGDANTGELFF
TRBV20-1	TRBJ1-6	CSASWGLDNSPLHF
TRBV7-2	TRBJ2-1	CASSSRDSLGEQFF
TRBV6-5	TRBJ2-7	CASSYQPASAHEQYF
TRBV4-3	TRBJ1-1	CASSQDSQNTEAFF
TRBV28	TRBJ1-5	CASAKRTGYQPQHF
TRBV12-3/TRBV12-4	TRBJ2-1	CASSLGIRNEQFF
TRBV5-1	TRBJ1-6	CASSLAQGNMLHF
TRBV2	TRBJ2-1	CASSGRLLSGDEQFF
TRBV6-2/TRBV6-3	TRBJ1-1	CASSYSDSSPAFF
TRBV27	TRBJ2-7	CASSLQEAYEQYF
TRBV7-2	TRBJ2-3	CASSLAGLAGPDTQYF
TRBV25-1	TRBJ1-1	CASRPGTGASWQSAFF
TRBV28	TRBJ1-2	CASNPTGAGYTF
TRBV28	TRBJ2-3	CASTQGGIGTDTQYF
TRBV29-1	.	CSVALLRGGACEQYF
TRBV7-3	TRBJ2-7	CASTLTGGLADEQYF
TRBV12-3/TRBV12-4	TRBJ1-2	CASSFYLEDPNGYTF
TRBV5-1	TRBJ1-2	CASSLRDQNYGYTF
TRBV24-1	TRBJ2-5	CATSGWQQETQYF
TRBV6-5	TRBJ1-6	CASMGQGYSPLHF
TRBV6-2/TRBV6-3	TRBJ1-5	CASSYGGSSNQPQHF
TRBV4-2	TRBJ2-1	CASSQERTGSSYNEQFF
TRBV12-3/TRBV12-4	TRBJ1-4	CASRWTGGSTNEKLFF
TRBV5-1	TRBJ1-2	CASRRDRADGYTF
TRBV7-9	TRBJ1-5	CASSLTLSTQGRSNQPQHF
TRBV5-1	TRBJ2-5	CASSIQAGEETQYF
TRBV12-3/TRBV12-4	TRBJ2-3	CASSSGVGPDTQYF
TRBV27	TRBJ2-1	CASSFLLAQTGARSYNEQFF
TRBV2	TRBJ1-5	CASSPGRMSNQPQHF
TRBV9	TRBJ1-2	CASSARQAPLYGYTF
TRBV12-3/TRBV12-4	TRBJ2-7	CATRGVSYEQHF